This entry features one T cell receptor beta chain sequence. As yet, its antigen is unknown. Some clones are missing from TCRdb's copy, which holds only in-frame ones; the method was immunoSEQ multiplex PCR. Of tens of thousands of clones listed, approximately 89% are singletons. The data originate from a study of OX40 agonist ivuxolimab in advanced cancers. For the study at large: Three individuals attained partial responses, comprising one hepatocellular carcinoma case and two cutaneous melanoma cases.

The CDR3 runs 15 residues. The germline CDR1 and CDR2 sequences are KGHSH and LQKENI. V was trimmed by 2 bases and J by 2 bases, leaving 11 bases between them. Findings and caveats of the study: Relative to CD4+ cells, CD8+ T cells on average had more expanded clones. Dose levels from 0.1 to 3.0 mg/kg saw CD4+ and CD8+ blood T cells expand clonally by week 6.

This sequence originates from an adult with an advanced solid tumor such as melanoma, head and neck, liver or kidney cancer. Sequencing used CD4+ or CD8+ T cells sorted from blood, obtained in a trial of the OX40 agonist ivuxolimab. This chain links TRBV18 with TRBJ2-3; D may be TRBD1 or TRBD2 (5 bases each). CDR3 loop: CASSPGTPYTDTQYF. Written as DNA, the CDR3 is TGTGCCAGCTCACCAGGGACGCCCTACACAGATACGCAGTATTTT.